The present TCR beta chain was sequenced within a study of blood T cell repertoires in COVID-19. Study-wide background: COVID-19 samples collected from the United States, Italy and Spain covered acute and convalescent phases. T cells, B-cell-depleted T cells, or PBMCs supplied cDNA or gDNA.

Study processing details: Nucleated cell counts were estimated from reference gene primer amplification. Method: immunoSEQ multiplex PCR; TCRdb's copy keeps in-frame clones and lacks some. The V and J calls and clone size are taken from that table; D and trimming were inferred from the DNA. Of about 87,000 clones listed, approximately 89% were seen once; the top ten hold 7.4%. The receptor was isolated from a human donor with acute or convalescent COVID-19. The donor label of this sample is uncertain. Sequenced input: peripheral blood.

The CDR3 DNA is TGTGCCAGCAGCCAGGGGATAGGCTACACCTTC. The encoded protein is CASSQGIGYTF. The chain carries TRBV6-2 or TRBV6-3 and TRBJ1-2; D perhaps matches TRBD1 (6 bases). CDR3 length equals 11 residues. Between the trimmed V and J ends, which lost 6 bases and 8 bases, there was a span of 10 bases. CDR1 MNHEY and CDR2 SVGEGT come from the germline V gene.